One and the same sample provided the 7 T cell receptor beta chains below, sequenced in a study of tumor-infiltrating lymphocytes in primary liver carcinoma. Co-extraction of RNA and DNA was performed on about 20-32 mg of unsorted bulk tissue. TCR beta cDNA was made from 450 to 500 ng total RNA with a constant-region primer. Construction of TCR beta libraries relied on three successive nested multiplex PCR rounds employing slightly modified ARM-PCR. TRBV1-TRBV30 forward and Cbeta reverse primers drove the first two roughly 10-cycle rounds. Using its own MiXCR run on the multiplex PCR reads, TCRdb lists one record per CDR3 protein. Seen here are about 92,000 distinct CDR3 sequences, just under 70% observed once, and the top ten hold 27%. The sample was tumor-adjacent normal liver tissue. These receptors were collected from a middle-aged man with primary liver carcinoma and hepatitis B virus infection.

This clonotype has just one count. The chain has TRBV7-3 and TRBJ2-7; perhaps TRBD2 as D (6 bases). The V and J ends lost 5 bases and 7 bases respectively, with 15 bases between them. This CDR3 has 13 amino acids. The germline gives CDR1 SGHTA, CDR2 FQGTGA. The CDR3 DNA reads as TGTGCCAGCAGCGAAGTTTCGGCGGGGGAGCAGTACTTC. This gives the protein CASSEVSAGEQYF.

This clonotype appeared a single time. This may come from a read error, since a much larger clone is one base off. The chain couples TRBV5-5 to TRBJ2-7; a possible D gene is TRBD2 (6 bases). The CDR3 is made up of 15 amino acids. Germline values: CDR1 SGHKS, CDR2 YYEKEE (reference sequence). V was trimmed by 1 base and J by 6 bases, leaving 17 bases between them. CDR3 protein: CASSLLTCGTVEQYF. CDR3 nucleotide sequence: TGTGCCAGCAGCTTGCTGACTTGCGGGACTGTCGAGCAGTACTTC.

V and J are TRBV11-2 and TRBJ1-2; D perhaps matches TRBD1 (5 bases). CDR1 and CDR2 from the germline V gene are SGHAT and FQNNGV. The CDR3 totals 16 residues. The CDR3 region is CASDQRKSGGEYGYTF. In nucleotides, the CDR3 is TGTGCTAGCGACCAGCGAAAATCGGGGGGGGAGTATGGCTACACCTTC.

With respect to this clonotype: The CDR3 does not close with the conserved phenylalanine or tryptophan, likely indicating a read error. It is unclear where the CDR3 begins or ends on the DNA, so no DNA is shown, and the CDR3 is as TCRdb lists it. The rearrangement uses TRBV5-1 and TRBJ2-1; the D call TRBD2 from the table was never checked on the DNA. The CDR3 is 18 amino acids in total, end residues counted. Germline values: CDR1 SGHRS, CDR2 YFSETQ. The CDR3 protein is CASSFRTSGIRTNNEHFI.

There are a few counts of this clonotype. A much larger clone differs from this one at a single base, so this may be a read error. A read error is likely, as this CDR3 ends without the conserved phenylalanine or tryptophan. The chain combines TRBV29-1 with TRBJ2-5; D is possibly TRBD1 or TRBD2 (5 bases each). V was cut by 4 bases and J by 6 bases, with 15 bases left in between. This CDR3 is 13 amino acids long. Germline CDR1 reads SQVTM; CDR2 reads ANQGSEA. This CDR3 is CSVAPRRGQTQYL. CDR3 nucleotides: TGCAGCGTTGCGCCAAGACGGGGCCAGACCCAGTACTTA.

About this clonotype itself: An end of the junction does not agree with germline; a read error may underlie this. CDR3 sequence (DNA): TGTGTCAGCAGCCGCCAAGGGTTTAACGAGCATTACTTC. Protein: CVSSRQGFNEHYF. This sequence joins TRBV11-1 and TRBJ2-7; D is uncertain. CDR1 and CDR2 from the germline V gene are SGHAT and FQDESV (reference sequence). This CDR3 has 13 amino acids.

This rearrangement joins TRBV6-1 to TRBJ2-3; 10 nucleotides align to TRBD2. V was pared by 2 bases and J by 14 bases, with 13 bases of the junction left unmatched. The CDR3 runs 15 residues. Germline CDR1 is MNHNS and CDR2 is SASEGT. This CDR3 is CASSELAGETDARYF. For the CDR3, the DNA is TGTGCCAGCAGTGAACTAGCGGGAGAGACAGATGCGCGGTATTTT.